Presented here are 2 T cell receptor beta chains from one specimen sequenced in a study of T cells in Graves' hyperthyroidism and ophthalmopathy. The investigators amplified TCR beta CDR3 regions from RNA transcripts. Researchers ran a first-round RT-PCR on the TCR CDR3 using the HTBI primer set. TCRdb used MiXCR to reprocess the multiplex PCR reads, holding one entry per CDR3 protein. This table has roughly 300,000 distinct CDR3 sequences, around a sixth appearing once. The source material was blood. These receptor sequences come from a woman in her forties or fifties with Graves' hyperthyroidism.

J is TRBJ2-3 and V is TRBV19; 7 bases line up with TRBD2. CDR3 size: 13 residues. CDR1 is LNHDA and CDR2 is SQIVND in the germline V gene (reference sequence). Germline trimming cut 9 bases from V and 9 bases from J; bases unmatched to any gene: 12. CDR3 coding DNA: TGTGCCAGCAGGAACGATATCGGGGGGACGCAGTATTTT. It yields the protein CASRNDIGGTQYF.

The chain couples TRBV28 to TRBJ2-3; 8 bases fit TRBD2. CDR1 and CDR2 (germline): MDHEN, SYDVKM. The V gene end was trimmed by 3 bases and the J gene end by 4 bases; junction bases not matched to a gene: 9. The CDR3 consists of 16 residues. CDR3 in DNA: TGTGCCAGCAGTTTCGTGAGCGGGAGTAAGGCAGATACGCAGTATTTT. Amino acid sequence: CASSFVSGSKADTQYF. The full variable domain, rest sourced from reference TRBV28 and TRBJ2-3, is DVKVTQSSRYLVKRTGEKVFLECVQDMDHENMFWYRQDPGLGLRLIYFSYDVKMKEKGDIPEGYSVSREKKERFSLILESASTNQTSMYLCASSFVSGSKADTQYFGPGTRLTVL.